This T cell receptor beta chain was recorded in a study of blood T cell repertoires in COVID-19. The assay was immunoSEQ multiplex PCR, and TCRdb's table has in-frame clones only and misses some. This sample has approximately 31,000 clones; 90% to 95% occur once, and the top ten carry about 12%. CDR1 SGDLS and CDR2 YYNGEE come from the germline V gene. The CDR3 has 15 amino acids. Losses at the gene ends were 1 base for V and 1 base for J; bases not matched to a gene: 0. Sequencing was done on a sample of peripheral blood. This TCR came from a human donor in a cohort sampled during active COVID-19. The V and J genes are TRBV9 and TRBJ2-3; TRBD2 agrees at 10 bases. The CDR3 sequence: CASSVLAGGTDTQYF. For the CDR3, the DNA is TGTGCCAGCAGCGTACTAGCGGGAGGCACAGATACGCAGTATTTT.